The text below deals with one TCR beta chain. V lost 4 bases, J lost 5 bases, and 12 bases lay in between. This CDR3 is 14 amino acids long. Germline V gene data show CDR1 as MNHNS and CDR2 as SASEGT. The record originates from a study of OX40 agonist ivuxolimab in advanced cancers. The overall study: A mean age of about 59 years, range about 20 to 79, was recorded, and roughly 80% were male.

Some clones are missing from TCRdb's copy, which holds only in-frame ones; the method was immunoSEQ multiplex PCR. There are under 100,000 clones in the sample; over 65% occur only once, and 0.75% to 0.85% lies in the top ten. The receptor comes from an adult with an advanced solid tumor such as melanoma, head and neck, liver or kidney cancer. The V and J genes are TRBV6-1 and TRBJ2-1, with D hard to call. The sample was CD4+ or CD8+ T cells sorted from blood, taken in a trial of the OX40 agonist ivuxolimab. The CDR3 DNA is TGTGCCAGCAGTGGATGGGGTTCCGACAATGAGCAGTTCTTC. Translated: CASSGWGSDNEQFF.